These 25 T cell receptor beta chains came from one sample sequenced in a study of blood T cells in healthy people across ages (dated by TCRdb to the mid-2010s). Library construction relied on 5' RACE. Data came from an Illumina HiSeq 2500. A second PCR of about 6 to 11 cycles was performed with a sample-barcoded 5' primer and a J-beta primer mix. TCRdb trimmed public reads at Q25 via fastp, called clones via MiXCR and kept in-frame beta chains. Entries are consolidated by CDR3 protein sequence, retaining the most common genes and DNA. In this sample the table shows 750,000 to 950,000 distinct CDR3 sequences, around 29% of which occur a single time. The ten biggest clones cover roughly a tenth of the sample. The sample also formed part of further work on T cells of mothers and their children.

Sequencing input: blood. The receptors were gathered from a woman in her forties in good health.

This clonotype was seen many times. The chain recombines TRBV7-2 with TRBJ2-7; D uncertain. The CDR3 is 16 residues long. Germline V lookup: CDR1 SGHTA, CDR2 FQGNSA. V dropped 1 base and J dropped 7 bases, with 20 bases sitting between them. Here the CDR3 reads CASSLGSFSREGEQYF. Written as DNA, the CDR3 is TGTGCCAGCAGCTTAGGCAGTTTTTCAAGAGAAGGGGAGCAGTACTTC.

V is TRBV6-1 and J is TRBJ1-4; D possibly corresponds to TRBD1 (5 bases). The germline gives CDR1 MNHNS, CDR2 SASEGT. The CDR3 is 15 residues long. V lost 0 bases to trimming and J lost 7 bases, with 12 bases between them. CDR3 sequence: CASSEAIREREKLFF. DNA for the CDR3: TGTGCCAGCAGTGAAGCGATCAGGGAACGTGAAAAACTGTTTTTT.

V and J are TRBV7-2 and TRBJ2-1; unclear D gene. This CDR3 is 13 amino acids long. CDR1 and CDR2 (germline): SGHTA, FQGNSA. V was pared by 5 bases and J by 9 bases, with 14 bases between. CDR3: CASSPKTASEQFF. The DNA of the CDR3 is TGTGCCAGCAGCCCTAAAACGGCGAGTGAGCAGTTCTTC.

This clonotype came up many times. The CDR3 bases are TGCGCCAGCAGCGAGGGACAGGGGGGGGGCGAGACCCAGTACTTC. It is translated as CASSEGQGGGETQYF. The chain recombines TRBV5-1 with TRBJ2-5, with TRBD1 identical over 11 bases. The CDR3 sequence is 15 residues long. The trim removed 4 bases at V and 5 bases at J, leaving 7 bases unmatched. CDR1 and CDR2 from the germline V gene are SGHRS and YFSETQ.

The gene calls are TRBV7-3 and TRBJ2-7, with TRBD2 as a possible D gene (5 bases). This CDR3 has 14 amino acids. Trimming removed 0 bases from V and 3 bases from J, with 9 bases in between. Germline CDR1 SGHTA, CDR2 FQGTGA. This CDR3 is CASSLTGNLYEQYF. CDR3 DNA: TGTGCCAGCAGCTTAACCGGGAACCTCTACGAGCAGTACTTC.

Details on this clonotype: This may be a read error, as it is one base from a much larger clone. The chain carries TRBV5-1 and TRBJ2-1; 7 bases fit TRBD1. Germline V lookup: CDR1 SGHRS, CDR2 YFSETQ. This CDR3 spans 14 amino acids. V shed 4 bases, J shed 8 bases, and the junction held 9 bases outside the gene matches. DNA of the CDR3: TGCGCCAGCAGCACCGGGACAGTCCGTGATGAGCAGTTCTTC. It is translated as CASSTGTVRDEQFF. Filled out from reference TRBV5-1 and TRBJ2-1, the complete variable domain reads KAGVTQTPRYLIKTRGQQVTLSCSPISGHRSVSWYQQTPGQGLQFLFEYFSETQRNKGNFPGRFSGRQFSNSRSEMNVSTLELGDSALYLCASSTGTVRDEQFFGPGTRLTVL.

This chain joins TRBV7-9 and TRBJ2-1; no reliable D call. The CDR3 is 13 amino acids. CDR1 and CDR2 from the germline V gene are SEHNR and FQNEAQ (reference sequence). V lost 4 bases to trimming and J lost 8 bases, with 12 bases between them. The CDR3 DNA follows: TGTGCCAGCAGCTCCATACCTTTCGATGAGCAGTTCTTC. Its protein is CASSSIPFDEQFF.

The V call is TRBV28, the J call TRBJ2-1; possible D gene TRBD2, 6 bases. The CDR3 contains 12 residues. Germline V gives CDR1 MDHEN, CDR2 SYDVKM. Trimming took 8 bases from V and 5 from J, leaving 10 bases between them. The CDR3: CASWDLNNEQFF. The CDR3 coding sequence is TGTGCCAGCTGGGACTTGAACAATGAGCAGTTCTTC.

This clonotype was counted at least ten times. This sequence joins TRBV24-1 and TRBJ2-6; no firm D call. Per germline, CDR1 KGHDR and CDR2 SFDVKD. The germline V and J ends were trimmed by 3 bases and 1 base, with 6 bases remaining between them. This CDR3 is 15 amino acids long. CDR3 amino acids: CATSDTQSGANVLTF. The DNA for the CDR3 is TGTGCCACCAGTGATACACAGTCTGGGGCCAACGTCCTGACTTTC.

This clonotype was recorded many times. This chain joins TRBV29-1 and TRBJ2-5; D gene uncertain. Germline-derived CDR1 and CDR2 are SQVTM and ANQGSEA. The CDR3 loop spans 12 amino acids. V was clipped by 5 bases and J by 5 bases, with 12 bases between them. CDR3 nucleotide sequence: TGCAGCGTTAAACCTCCGACGGAGACCCAGTACTTC. Protein sequence: CSVKPPTETQYF.

This clonotype was picked up many times. J is TRBJ1-5 and V is TRBV12-3 or TRBV12-4; D gene uncertain. This CDR3 has 13 amino acids. V was trimmed by 6 bases and J by 1 base, leaving 7 bases between them. The CDR3 nucleotides are TGTGCCAGCAGCTTAACGAGCAATCAGCCCCAGCATTTT. This gives the protein CASSLTSNQPQHF.

This chain links TRBV4-1 with TRBJ2-3; 7 positions agree with TRBD2. The CDR3 consists of 15 residues. Per germline, CDR1 MGHRA and CDR2 YSYEKL. V gave up 6 bases and J gave up 2 bases; unmatched junction bases: 8. The CDR3 DNA is TGCGCCAGCAGGCTGCCAGCGGGGATCACAGATACGCAGTATTTT. Its translation is CASRLPAGITDTQYF.

Ten or more counts support this clonotype. The chain uses TRBV9 and TRBJ2-7; 13 nucleotides match TRBD2. Germline-derived CDR1 and CDR2 are SGDLS and YYNGEE. J was trimmed by 3 bases and V by 4 bases; bases with no gene match: 16. The CDR3 extends over 19 amino acids. The CDR3 protein is CASSPPTSGGSSGSYEQYF. As DNA, the CDR3 is TGTGCCAGCAGCCCCCCGACTAGCGGGGGGTCCTCCGGCAGCTACGAGCAGTACTTC.

On this clonotype itself: A much larger clone is a single base away; this may be a read error. The V gene is TRBV20-1, the J gene TRBJ2-4, with D unclear. V shed 3 bases and J shed 13 bases, with 28 bases lying between them. From germline, CDR1 is DFQATT and CDR2 SNEGSKA (reference sequence). This CDR3 is 16 amino acids long. The CDR3 sequence: CSASAPKGKGYNEQYF. The DNA of the CDR3 is TGCAGTGCTAGTGCTCCAAAAGGAAAAGGATACAATGAGCAGTACTTC.

The sample holds many counts of this clonotype. The chain recombines TRBV2 with TRBJ2-5, with no clear D. V was trimmed by 6 bases and J by 5 bases, leaving 19 bases between them. The CDR3 has 15 amino acids. The germline gives CDR1 SNHLY, CDR2 FYNNEI. This chain's CDR3 is CASRASTRIAETQYF. The CDR3 nucleotides are TGTGCCAGCAGGGCCTCGACAAGGATCGCGGAGACCCAGTACTTC.

A few counts support this clonotype. The chain uses TRBV12-3 or TRBV12-4 and TRBJ2-3; D remains ambiguous. V was clipped by 3 bases and J by 4 bases, with 5 bases between them. The CDR3 has 12 residues. The chain's CDR3 is CASSFTADTQYF. DNA for the CDR3: TGTGCCAGCAGTTTCACAGCAGATACGCAGTATTTT.

This clonotype came up a few times. The V call is TRBV5-1, the J call TRBJ2-7; 7 bases map to TRBD1. V was pared by 3 bases and J by 7 bases, with 7 bases of the junction left unmatched. This CDR3 has 13 residues. In germline, CDR1 is SGHRS, CDR2 YFSETQ. CDR3 nucleotides: TGCGCCAGCAGCTACTACAGGGGACGGGAGCAGTACTTC. Translated, it gives CASSYYRGREQYF.

The CDR3 bases are TGTGCCAGCAGCTCCCAGTCGACGGAAGAGCAGTTCTTC. Translation: CASSSQSTEEQFF. The rearrangement links TRBV7-2 to TRBJ2-1; D is uncertain. Trimming took 4 bases from V and 10 from J, leaving 14 bases between them. CDR3 length: 13 amino acids. In germline, CDR1 is SGHTA, CDR2 FQGNSA.

As to this clonotype: The junction and the germline gene differ at one end; a read error may be behind it. This chain joins TRBV3-1 and TRBJ2-5; a possible D gene is TRBD1 (5 bases). The CDR3 runs to 16 residues. Germline loops: CDR1 LGHDT, CDR2 YNNKEL (reference sequence). CDR3 region: CASCQAMGHGQETQYF. The CDR3 coding sequence is TGTGCCAGCTGCCAGGCTATGGGGCATGGCCAAGAGACCCAGTACTTC.

Only a few counts were recorded for this clonotype. The rearrangement uses TRBV7-9 and TRBJ2-7; 7 nucleotides align to TRBD1. The junction had 10 bases not matched to a gene; V was cut back by 5 bases and J by 3 bases. The CDR3 is 15 amino acids. CDR1 and CDR2 from the germline V gene are SEHNR and FQNEAQ (reference sequence). CDR3 DNA: TGTGCCAGCAGCGGGCGACAGGGCCTTTACTACGAGCAGTACTTC. It codes for CASSGRQGLYYEQYF.

This clonotype was picked up a small number of times. The V call is TRBV5-1, the J call TRBJ1-4, with 8 bases fitting TRBD1. This CDR3 spans 16 amino acids. V was clipped by 4 bases and J by 7 bases; unmatched bases: 12. Germline CDR1 SGHRS, CDR2 YFSETQ. The CDR3 bases are TGCGCCAGCAGCCCAAATGGACAGGGACGGGGTGAAAAACTGTTTTTT. It specifies CASSPNGQGRGEKLFF.

As concerns this clonotype: Its ends do not fully match the called genes, so a read error is possible. The chain uses TRBV7-9 and TRBJ2-6; the D is unclear. There are 13 residues in the CDR3. Germline V lookup: CDR1 SEHNR, CDR2 FQNEAQ (reference sequence). CDR3 nucleotide sequence: TGTGTCAGCAGCCTCACTGGGGCCAACGTCCTGACTTTC. Its translation is CVSSLTGANVLTF. Supplemented by reference TRBV7-9 and TRBJ2-6, the full variable domain reads DTGVSQNPRHKITKRGQNVTFRCDPISEHNRLYWYRQTLGQGPEFLTYFQNEAQLEKSRLLSDRFSAERPKGSFSTLEIQRTEQGDSAMYLCVSSLTGANVLTFGAGSRLTVL.

The table lists this clonotype with a count of one. The V and J genes are TRBV5-1 and TRBJ1-1, with TRBD1 as a possible D gene (6 bases). The CDR3 consists of 14 residues. V was pared by 7 bases and J by 8 bases, with 21 bases between. The germline CDR1 and CDR2 sequences are SGHRS and YFSETQ. As DNA, the CDR3 is TGCGCCAGCGGCTGGGGGGCAGGGGCACCCGAAGCTTTCTTT. Translated, it gives CASGWGAGAPEAFF.

This clonotype appeared many times. The chain has TRBV29-1 and TRBJ2-7; no definite D call. The CDR3 length is 12 residues. V was pared by 4 bases and J by 2 bases, with 9 bases between. The germline V gene has CDR1 SQVTM and CDR2 ANQGSEA. CDR3 DNA: TGCAGCGTTGGGAGCAGGCCCTACGAGCAGTACTTC. Encoded protein: CSVGSRPYEQYF.

In this sample, this clonotype turned up a few times. The V and J genes are TRBV7-9 and TRBJ1-1, with D perhaps TRBD1 (5 bases). This CDR3 has 15 amino acids. V lost 5 bases and J lost 1, with 14 bases in between. Germline CDR1 and CDR2: SEHNR and FQNEAQ (reference sequence). CDR3 amino acids: CASSLGTHGNTEAFF. CDR3 sequence (DNA): TGTGCCAGCAGCCTCGGGACTCACGGGAACACTGAAGCTTTCTTT. The complete variable domain, with remaining parts taken from reference TRBV7-9 and TRBJ1-1, reads DTGVSQNPRHKITKRGQNVTFRCDPISEHNRLYWYRQTLGQGPEFLTYFQNEAQLEKSRLLSDRFSAERPKGSFSTLEIQRTEQGDSAMYLCASSLGTHGNTEAFFGQGTRLTVV.